The 6 T cell receptor beta chains below come from one sample, sequenced in a study of T cell changes during pregnancy in multiple sclerosis. Assay used: immunoSEQ multiplex PCR; TCRdb lists only in-frame clones, some missing. The top ten hold less than 5.5% of the sample, which has about 49,000 clones, 94% seen once. The material was CD8+ T cells from peripheral blood mononuclear cells, obtained before pregnancy. These receptors were obtained from a female donor with multiple sclerosis, enrolled in a pregnancy study.

CDR3 sequence: CASIRAGDDGYTF. As DNA, the CDR3 is TGTGCCAGCATCCGGGCGGGGGACGATGGCTACACCTTC. This chain joins TRBV6-6 and TRBJ1-2; perhaps TRBD1 as D (5 bases). CDR1 is MNHNY and CDR2 is SVGAGI in the germline V gene (reference sequence). The length of the CDR3 is 13 residues. With 7 bases removed from V and 6 bases from J, the gap between germline ends came to 15 bases.

The chain recombines TRBV19 with TRBJ2-1, with unresolved D. The length of the CDR3 is 14 residues. Germline CDR1 and CDR2: LNHDA and SQIVND (reference sequence). The V gene lost 5 bases and the J gene lost 0 bases, with 8 bases spanning the gap. CDR3: CASSWASSYNEQFF. The CDR3 DNA reads as TGTGCCAGTAGTTGGGCGAGCTCCTACAATGAGCAGTTCTTC.

This sequence joins TRBV30 and TRBJ2-1; maybe TRBD2 (5 bases). In germline, CDR1 is GTSNPN, CDR2 SVGIG (reference sequence). Trimming pared 3 bases from V and 3 bases from J, leaving 9 bases between. CDR3 length: 13 amino acids. The CDR3 loop is CAWRWTGYNEQFF. CDR3 in DNA: TGTGCCTGGAGGTGGACTGGCTACAATGAGCAGTTCTTC.

This sequence joins TRBV27 and TRBJ2-7; 7 nucleotides match TRBD1. Germline V gene lookup returns CDR1 MNHEY and CDR2 SMNVEV (reference sequence). The J segment lost 2 bases and the V segment lost 0 bases, leaving 4 bases of the junction unmatched. The CDR3 covers 15 residues. This CDR3 reads CASSLSTGATYEQYF. The CDR3 nucleotides read TGTGCCAGCAGTTTATCAACAGGGGCAACCTACGAGCAGTACTTC.

The chain uses TRBV19 and TRBJ2-7, with D maybe TRBD2 (6 bases). Trimming left V 5 bases short and J 0 bases short, with 14 bases between. The CDR3 loop spans 15 amino acids. Per the germline V gene, CDR1 is LNHDA and CDR2 is SQIVND (reference sequence). CDR3 in amino acids: CASSPWDSYSYEQYF. In nucleotides, the CDR3 is TGTGCCAGTAGTCCGTGGGACTCCTACTCCTACGAGCAGTACTTC.

The rearrangement uses TRBV15 and TRBJ1-1, with TRBD1 as a possible D gene (6 bases). The V end was cut by 3 bases, the J end by 1 base, with 12 bases between. CDR1 is LNHNV and CDR2 is YYDKDF in the germline V gene (reference sequence). This CDR3 has 15 residues. The DNA of the CDR3 is TGTGCCACCAGCAGGGGCCCGACAGGGAACACTGAAGCTTTCTTT. Translated: CATSRGPTGNTEAFF.